The 29 T cell receptor beta chains listed next were all sequenced from one sample in a study of CD8+CD57+ T cells in acquired aplastic anemia. Genomic DNA, the template, was used for profiling of the TCR beta VDJ and CDR3. TCRdb itself ran the reads through MiXCR, one entry per CDR3 protein. Seen here are 400,000 to 450,000 distinct CDR3 sequences, 60% to 80% observed once, and the top ten hold 4%. The sequenced material came from sorted CD4+, CD8+, or CD8+CD57+ T cells (not recorded which) from PBMCs. These receptors were taken from a human donor in good health, serving as a control.

The chain couples TRBV20-1 to TRBJ1-2; D is uncertain. Trimming took 1 base from V and 6 from J, leaving 9 bases between them. The CDR3 is 12 residues long. The V gene's germline CDR1 is DFQATT and CDR2 SNEGSKA (reference sequence). The CDR3 DNA sequence: TGCAGTGCTAGAGGGCGGGGTGATGGCTACACCTTC. It codes for CSARGRGDGYTF.

Notes on this clonotype: A read error may account for a junction end that differs from germline. The rearrangement uses TRBV4-1 and TRBJ1-1; D ambiguous. Germline V gene sequence: CDR1 MGHRA, CDR2 YSYEKL. The CDR3 runs to 12 residues. This chain's CDR3 is CAIGRMNTEAFF. In DNA, the CDR3 is TGTGCCATCGGACGGATGAACACTGAAGCTTTCTTT.

This clonotype was recorded once. The chain recombines TRBV5-1 with TRBJ1-5, with 7 bases matching TRBD1. V lost 6 bases and J lost 6; bases outside the gene matches: 15. Germline CDR1 reads SGHRS; CDR2 reads YFSETQ. The CDR3 is 16 residues long. For the CDR3, the DNA is TGCGCCAGCAAGGGCAGGGGGAGTAGGGTGATTCAGCCCCAGCATTTT. As protein: CASKGRGSRVIQPQHF.

This chain joins TRBV13 and TRBJ1-6; 9 bases fit TRBD1. The CDR3 is made up of 15 amino acids. J was trimmed by 7 bases and V by 6 bases; bases with no gene match: 7. Germline values: CDR1 PRHDT, CDR2 FYEKMQ (reference sequence). The CDR3 loop reads CASSVGTGYNSPLHF. CDR3 nucleotides: TGTGCCAGCAGTGTAGGGACAGGGTACAATTCACCCCTCCACTTT.

V and J are TRBV2 and TRBJ1-2; no clear D. Germline CDR1 reads SNHLY; CDR2 reads FYNNEI. V lost 6 bases and J lost 1, with 12 bases in between. The CDR3 runs to 14 residues. In DNA, the CDR3 is TGTGCCAGCAGGATGACCAGTCTTAACTATGGCTACACCTTC. As protein: CASRMTSLNYGYTF.

Concerning this clonotype: Without the conserved terminal phenylalanine or tryptophan, this CDR3 likely stems from a read error. The DNA is left out, because the CDR3 cannot be placed on it with certainty; the CDR3 is given as TCRdb lists it. V is TRBV2 and J is TRBJ1-1; the tabulated D call, TRBD1, remains unverified against the DNA. The germline CDR1 and CDR2 sequences are SNHLY and FYNNEI. The CDR3 adds up to 13 amino acids, both ends counted. This chain's CDR3 is CASSSARAAGASL.

About this clonotype: The germline gene is not matched at one end of the junction; a read error may be the cause. J is TRBJ2-3 and V is TRBV15; TRBD2 is a possible D gene (5 bases). CDR1 is LNHNV and CDR2 is YYDKDF in the germline V gene (reference sequence). This CDR3 spans 14 amino acids. The chain's CDR3 is CASSRGSGKDTQYF. DNA of the CDR3: TGTGCCAGCAGCAGAGGCAGCGGCAAAGATACGCAGTATTTT.

Remarks on this clonotype: The junction shows a germline mismatch at one end, possibly a read error. The chain employs TRBV19 and TRBJ2-7, with D maybe TRBD1 (5 bases). This CDR3 is built from 14 residues. Germline V gene data show CDR1 as LNHDA and CDR2 as SQIVND (reference sequence). The CDR3 region is CASSMRTLSYEQYF. CDR3 DNA: TGCGCCAGTAGTATGAGGACACTCTCCTACGAGCAGTACTTC.

V and J are TRBV24-1 and TRBJ2-1, with D perhaps matching TRBD1 (5 bases). Germline V gene data show CDR1 as KGHDR and CDR2 as SFDVKD. This CDR3 comprises 13 residues. V gave up 5 bases and J gave up 3 bases, with 7 bases separating them. CDR3 coding DNA: TGTGCCACCAGTGGCCAGGGCTACAATGAGCAGTTCTTC. This codes for CATSGQGYNEQFF.

The chain employs TRBV19 and TRBJ2-7; 10 bases line up with TRBD1. J lost 3 bases, V lost 4 bases, and 3 bases had no gene match. The length of the CDR3 is 14 residues. CDR1 is LNHDA, CDR2 SQIVND, per germline (reference sequence). Written as DNA, the CDR3 is TGTGCCAGTAGTACCCGGACAGGGGGCTACGAGCAGTACTTC. As protein: CASSTRTGGYEQYF. Looking up the rest from reference TRBV19 and TRBJ2-7 gives the full variable domain: DGGITQSPKYLFRKEGQNVTLSCEQNLNHDAMYWYRQDPGQGLRLIYYSQIVNDFQKGDIAEGYSVSREKKESFPLTVTSAQKNPTAFYLCASSTRTGGYEQYFGPGTRLTVT.

This clonotype was seen ten or more times. The V and J genes are TRBV9 and TRBJ2-3; 11 bases map to TRBD2. V was clipped by 0 bases and J by 0 bases; unmatched bases: 6. CDR1 SGDLS and CDR2 YYNGEE come from the germline V gene. The CDR3 loop spans 18 amino acids. This chain's CDR3 is CASSVGASGGTSTDTQYF. The CDR3 DNA reads as TGTGCCAGCAGCGTAGGGGCTAGCGGGGGGACTAGCACAGATACGCAGTATTTT.

This clonotype is a singleton in its sample. The rearrangement links TRBV10-3 to TRBJ2-3, with 9 bases identical to TRBD1. Germline loops: CDR1 ENHRY, CDR2 SYGVKD. The ends lost 2 bases at V and 6 bases at J; junction bases unmatched: 3. This CDR3 region has 14 residues. The CDR3 loop reads CAISETGGRDTQYF. CDR3 sequence (DNA): TGTGCCATCAGTGAGACAGGGGGCCGGGATACGCAGTATTTT.

This clonotype was seen a few times. V gene TRBV7-2 combines with J gene TRBJ2-7; 8 bases line up with TRBD2. Germline V gives CDR1 SGHTA, CDR2 FQGNSA. The CDR3 contains 14 residues. The ends lost 2 bases at V and 4 bases at J; junction bases unmatched: 4. CDR3 sequence reads: CASSLYGGEYEQYF. In DNA form, the CDR3 reads TGTGCCAGCAGCTTATACGGGGGGGAGTACGAGCAGTACTTC.

This chain uses TRBV20-1 with TRBJ1-6; TRBD1 aligns across 12 bases. CDR1 and CDR2 from the germline V gene are DFQATT and SNEGSKA (reference sequence). CDR3 length: 15 residues. The V gene end was trimmed by 6 bases and the J gene end by 6 bases; junction bases not matched to a gene: 6. CDR3 sequence reads: CSATGTGGGNSPLHF. The CDR3 DNA sequence: TGCAGTGCGACCGGGACAGGGGGCGGTAATTCACCCCTCCACTTT.

This clonotype was observed at least ten times. The chain has TRBV2 and TRBJ2-7; D might be TRBD2 (5 bases). The ends were cut back, 6 bases at V and 5 bases at J, with 11 bases in the middle. In germline, CDR1 is SNHLY, CDR2 FYNNEI. CDR3 length: 12 residues. CDR3 amino acids: CASSGDLDEQYF. For the CDR3, the DNA is TGTGCCAGCAGCGGGGATCTAGACGAGCAGTACTTC.

There are many counts of this clonotype. V and J are TRBV7-2 and TRBJ2-1, with D tentatively TRBD2 (6 bases). The V end was cut by 2 bases, the J end by 2 bases, with 16 bases between. This CDR3 has 17 residues. Germline CDR1 reads SGHTA; CDR2 reads FQGNSA. The CDR3 spells CASSLRLPGGPYNEQFF. In DNA, the CDR3 is TGTGCCAGCAGCTTACGACTCCCCGGGGGACCCTACAATGAGCAGTTCTTC.

Worth noting for this clonotype: A read error is likely, as this CDR3 ends without the conserved phenylalanine or tryptophan. Because the CDR3's place on the DNA is in doubt, the DNA is left out and the CDR3 is given as listed by TCRdb. The V and J genes are TRBV2 and TRBJ2-7; the tabulated D call, TRBD2, remains unverified against the DNA. Germline V gene lookup returns CDR1 SNHLY and CDR2 FYNNEI. Inclusive of both ends, the CDR3 amounts to 14 amino acids. The CDR3 sequence is CASSLGGRRFEHDY.

Note on this clonotype: A read error may account for a junction end that differs from germline. This sequence joins TRBV7-2 and TRBJ1-2; D gene unclear. The CDR3 has 14 residues. Germline CDR1 and CDR2: SGHTA and FQGNSA. CDR3 sequence (DNA): TGTGCCAGCAGCTCCGGGGTCTCACCCCTCCACTATGGGTTC. It translates to CASSSGVSPLHYGF. The whole variable domain, remainder taken from reference TRBV7-2 and TRBJ1-2, is GAGVSQSPSNKVTEKGKDVELRCDPISGHTALYWYRQSLGQGLEFLIYFQGNSAPDKSGLPSDRFSAERTGGSVSTLTIQRTQQEDSAVYLCASSSGVSPLHYGFGSGTRLTVV.

This clonotype was seen at least ten times. V gene TRBV4-2 combines with J gene TRBJ2-2; possible D gene TRBD1, 6 bases. Germline assignment: CDR1 LGHNA and CDR2 YNFKEQ. The CDR3 sequence is 16 residues long. Trimming cost V 1 base and J 2 bases, with 11 bases left between them. The CDR3 protein is CASSQVLGANTGELFF. The CDR3 DNA sequence: TGTGCCAGCAGCCAAGTCTTGGGGGCCAACACCGGGGAGCTGTTTTTT.

The chain has TRBV6-6 and TRBJ1-2; no clear D. The CDR3 sequence is 12 residues long. Germline assignment: CDR1 MNHNY and CDR2 SVGAGI (reference sequence). The CDR3 DNA is TGTGCAGATCGGGAAATGCGGTCTGGCTACACCTTC. This sequence encodes CADREMRSGYTF.

J is TRBJ2-3 and V is TRBV5-1; D remains ambiguous. Germline CDR1 and CDR2: SGHRS and YFSETQ. V was pared by 0 bases and J by 4 bases, with 6 bases between. This CDR3 is 13 amino acids long. The CDR3 protein is CASSLGESDTQYF. CDR3 bases: TGCGCCAGCAGCTTGGGGGAATCAGATACGCAGTATTTT.

This clonotype was detected only once. This rearrangement joins TRBV20-1 to TRBJ2-3; weak D call: TRBD1 (6 bases). V lost 4 bases, J lost 4 bases, and 12 bases lay in between. The CDR3 runs 13 residues. The V gene's germline CDR1 is DFQATT and CDR2 SNEGSKA (reference sequence). The CDR3 spells CSATGGSPDTQYF. CDR3 sequence (DNA): TGCAGTGCTACTGGGGGCAGCCCAGATACGCAGTATTTT.

The CDR3 region is CASSLIGGDTDTQYF. CDR3 bases: TGTGCCAGCAGCTTAATCGGGGGGGACACAGATACGCAGTATTTT. The chain joins TRBV7-3 to TRBJ2-3; 8 positions match TRBD2. This CDR3 is built from 15 residues. The germline gives CDR1 SGHTA, CDR2 FQGTGA. Germline trimming cut 1 base from V and 2 bases from J; bases unmatched to any gene: 2.

The J gene is TRBJ2-1, the V gene TRBV7-2, with D perhaps TRBD1 or TRBD2 (5 bases each). The V end lost 8 bases, the J end lost 16 bases, and 27 bases lay between the germline ends. CDR3 length: 14 amino acids. Germline loops: CDR1 SGHTA, CDR2 FQGNSA. CDR3 coding DNA: TGTGCCAGCCAGGGCGTACCAAACTATGACTACACCTTCTTC. Protein product: CASQGVPNYDYTFF.

This rearrangement joins TRBV7-2 to TRBJ2-5; TRBD1 matches at 7 bases. The CDR3 is made up of 17 amino acids. Germline V gene data show CDR1 as SGHTA and CDR2 as FQGNSA. V lost 6 bases, J lost 8 bases, and 21 bases stayed unmatched. The CDR3 sequence: CASSGGPRKGAQHTQYF. In nucleotides, the CDR3 is TGTGCCAGCAGTGGGGGACCCCGCAAGGGGGCGCAGCATACCCAGTACTTC. Full variable domain (missing parts from reference TRBV7-2 and TRBJ2-5): GAGVSQSPSNKVTEKGKDVELRCDPISGHTALYWYRQSLGQGLEFLIYFQGNSAPDKSGLPSDRFSAERTGGSVSTLTIQRTQQEDSAVYLCASSGGPRKGAQHTQYFGPGTRLLVL.

Concerning this clonotype itself: The conserved phenylalanine or tryptophan normally closing the CDR3 is absent here, so this likely arose from a read error. It is unclear where the CDR3 begins or ends on the DNA, so no DNA is shown, and the CDR3 is as TCRdb lists it. The genes are TRBV7-6 and TRBJ2-3; TRBD2 is the table's D call and was not checked against the DNA. A total of 13 residues make up the CDR3, ends included. CDR1 SGHVS and CDR2 FNYEAQ come from the germline V gene. The CDR3 sequence is CASSLAGPPSDTQ.

This clonotype was recorded only once. The gene calls are TRBV12-3 or TRBV12-4 and TRBJ2-7; D is possibly TRBD1 (5 bases). The CDR3 totals 13 residues. V lost 10 bases and J lost 4, with 17 bases in between. CDR3 sequence reads: CAISAYRHYEQYF. CDR3 sequence (DNA): TGTGCCATCAGCGCGTACAGGCATTACGAGCAGTACTTC.

This clonotype was recorded only once. Since the CDR3 does not end with the conserved phenylalanine or tryptophan, this likely comes from a read error. Because the CDR3's place on the DNA is in doubt, the DNA is left out and the CDR3 is given as listed by TCRdb. The rearrangement uses TRBV7-8 and TRBJ2-3; the table assigns TRBD1, which was not confirmed against the DNA. CDR1 is SGHVS and CDR2 is FQNEAQ in the germline V gene. Termini included, the CDR3 measures 13 amino acids. The chain's CDR3 is CASSLTYGQERYC.

J is TRBJ2-1 and V is TRBV11-3; D is ambiguous. Germline assignment: CDR1 SGHNT and CDR2 YENEEA. The germline V and J ends were trimmed by 5 bases and 4 bases, with 9 bases remaining between them. The CDR3 has 13 residues. CDR3 loop: CASSTTRYNEQFF. CDR3 coding DNA: TGTGCCAGCAGCACCACCCGGTACAATGAGCAGTTCTTC.